The subject of this entry is one T cell receptor beta chain. This clone has only one observation. It lacks a known antigen. Base qualities were left out, and no much larger clone turns up one base away. This sample was included in a study of shared clonotypes between healthy human individuals (dated by TCRdb to about 2020). Background on the whole study: A few men and two women, aged 18 to 49 years, made up the cohort. For each donor, three plates each were used for CD4 naive and CD4 memory, two plates were used for CD8 naive, and one plate was used for CD8 memory. Blood TCR repertoires of four to six healthy adults were deeply sequenced to estimate repertoire size and the extent of clonotype sharing between individuals. Different laboratories and diverse techniques were used to prepare libraries and sequence TCR repertoires, to increase sequencing depth and limit assay-specific biases. Between about 0.94 and 8.9 billion PBMCs per donor were obtained by leukapheresis.

Broad study findings and their caveats: Across a few donors, about 5.2% of naive CD4, roughly 3.5% of naive CD8, under 2.5% of memory CD4, and around 0.4% of memory CD8 clonotypes were shared. Compared with non-shared clonotypes, clonotypes shared by all four sorted-subset donors had higher generation probabilities. Only blood was sampled, and tissue TCR repertoires likely differ from those in blood. Naive subsets generally had larger estimated clonotype richness than memory subsets did. Rarefaction of sorted-subset datasets indicated incomplete sequencing despite the large sequencing depth. Because the study included only a small number of donors, the genetic and exposure-history diversity represented was limited. Pairwise subsampling indicated that sequencing depth was expected to affect the degree of clonotype sharing among donors.

The donors were healthy, HIV-negative adults who had no recently reported acute infections or vaccinations. Every donor was a Caucasian adult living in Nashville, Tennessee, USA. CD4+ T cells were enriched through magnetic negative selection, after which naive cells were positively selected on CD45RA and the remaining negative fraction served as the memory subset. Blood was obtained by leukapheresis, after which PBMCs were separated by Ficoll-Histopaque density gradient centrifugation and cryopreserved in liquid nitrogen vapor phase. Purity and quantity of every magnetically sorted T cell population were checked by analytical flow cytometry. From each sorted fraction, genomic DNA was isolated and quantified by UV absorbance on a Nanodrop 2000c. The germline V gene (reference sequence) supplies CDR1 GTSNPN and CDR2 SVGIG. Between the V and J ends, shortened by 3 bases and 6 bases respectively, the junction contains 11 bases. The CDR3 measures 13 amino acids from cysteine to phenylalanine. Only CDR3 DNA is held: 39 bases, read in frame from base 1.

TCR CDR3 regions were amplified from genomic DNA by multiplex PCR using the deep immunoSEQ assay. Genomic DNA extracted from each cell subset was distributed evenly over all wells of several immunoSEQ 96-well plates, and each plate served as one replicate. For sorted subsets, each replicate PCR was loaded with 150 to 250 ng genomic DNA, equivalent to about 30,000 T cell genomes. Purified libraries were quantified with a Qubit 3.0 fluorometer, sized on a Bioanalyzer 2100, and re-quantified with the KAPA Library Quantification kit. Every immunoSEQ 96-well plate was sequenced on a dedicated single-read 150-cycle Illumina NextSeq 550 flow cell. On the study's bioinformatics: The immunoSEQ output contained only junctional sequences without quality scores, so filtering could not match that applied to full-length reads. To assign V/J genes and CDR3, sequences were annotated using PyIR, a Python wrapper for IgBLAST v1.9, with IMGT germline references. Any read was removed if the V/J assignment was weak (E-value above 1e-6), the CDR3 was missing, or the read contained stop codons, out-of-frame junctions, or ambiguous translated residues. V3J clonotypes were defined by identical inferred V gene, J gene, and CDR3 amino acid sequence. To compute the percentage overlap between repertoires, the number of shared unique clonotypes was divided by the size of the smaller repertoire. RTK rarefaction, the Chao1 estimator, and Recon v2.1 estimates of unobserved clonotypes were used to assess repertoire richness. For all TCRbeta clonotypes obtained by the gDNA method from a few donors, generation probabilities were computed with OLGA. TCRdb holds this immuneACCESS table with in-frame rearrangements only. Some clones are missing; in checked studies, unresolved V genes explain under half, and the rest has no known cause. That table gives V, J and clone size, and the DNA gave D and trimming. Across this sample there are roughly 2 million clones, with 90% to 95% seen only once. Clones ranked in the top ten supply 0.13% of the sample.

The sequence was obtained from a young man in good health. The chain is made from TRBV30 and TRBJ1-4; no confident D gene assignment can be made. What was sequenced was naive CD4+ T cells sorted from blood. The cell subset or site label, as the study defines it: CD45RA+ positively selected. The CDR3 has the sequence CAWSLRDHEKLFF. The bases are TGTGCCTGGAGCCTGCGTGACCATGAAAAACTGTTTTTT.